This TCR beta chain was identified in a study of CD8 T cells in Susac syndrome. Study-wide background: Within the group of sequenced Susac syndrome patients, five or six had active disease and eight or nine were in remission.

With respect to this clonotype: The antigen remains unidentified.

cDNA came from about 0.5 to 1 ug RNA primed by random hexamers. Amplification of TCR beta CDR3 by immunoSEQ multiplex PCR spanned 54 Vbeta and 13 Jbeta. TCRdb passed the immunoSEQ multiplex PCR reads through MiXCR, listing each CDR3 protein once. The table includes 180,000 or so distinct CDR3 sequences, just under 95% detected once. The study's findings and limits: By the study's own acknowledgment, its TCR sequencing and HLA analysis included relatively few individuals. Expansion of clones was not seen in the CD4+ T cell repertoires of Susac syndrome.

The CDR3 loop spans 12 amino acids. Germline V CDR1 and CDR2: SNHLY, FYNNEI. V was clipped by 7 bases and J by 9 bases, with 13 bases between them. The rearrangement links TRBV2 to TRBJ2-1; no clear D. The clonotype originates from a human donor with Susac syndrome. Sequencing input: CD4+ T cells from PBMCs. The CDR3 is CASKGLDAEQFF. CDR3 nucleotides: TGTGCCAGCAAGGGATTGGATGCTGAGCAGTTCTTC.